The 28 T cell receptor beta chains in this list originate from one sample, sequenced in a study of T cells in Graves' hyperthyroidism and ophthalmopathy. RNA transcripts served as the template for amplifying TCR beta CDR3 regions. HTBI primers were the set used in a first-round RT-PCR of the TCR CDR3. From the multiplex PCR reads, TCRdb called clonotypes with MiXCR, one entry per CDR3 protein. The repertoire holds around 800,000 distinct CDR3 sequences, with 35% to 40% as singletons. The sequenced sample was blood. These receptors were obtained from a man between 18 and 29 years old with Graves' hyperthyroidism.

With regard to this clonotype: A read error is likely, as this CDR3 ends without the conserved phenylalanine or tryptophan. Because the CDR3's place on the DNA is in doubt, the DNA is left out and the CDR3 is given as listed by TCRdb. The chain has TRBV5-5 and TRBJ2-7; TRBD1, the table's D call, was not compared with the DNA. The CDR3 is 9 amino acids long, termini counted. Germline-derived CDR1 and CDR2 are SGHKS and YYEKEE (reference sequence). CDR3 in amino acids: CASSLLVSG.

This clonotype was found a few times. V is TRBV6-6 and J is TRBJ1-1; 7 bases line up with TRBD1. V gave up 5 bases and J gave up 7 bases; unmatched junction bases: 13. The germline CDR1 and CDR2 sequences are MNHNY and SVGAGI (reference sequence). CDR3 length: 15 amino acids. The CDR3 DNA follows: TGTGCCAGCAGTACCGGGACAGTTAGTCTGATTGAAGCTTTCTTT. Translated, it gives CASSTGTVSLIEAFF.

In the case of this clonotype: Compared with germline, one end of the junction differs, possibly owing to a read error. The CDR3 region is CARSQPGPSSGNTIYF. The CDR3 DNA sequence: TGCGCCAGAAGCCAACCCGGACCCAGCTCTGGAAACACCATATATTTT. This chain connects TRBV7-8 to TRBJ1-3; D unclear. Germline CDR1 SGHVS, CDR2 FQNEAQ. The CDR3 totals 16 residues.

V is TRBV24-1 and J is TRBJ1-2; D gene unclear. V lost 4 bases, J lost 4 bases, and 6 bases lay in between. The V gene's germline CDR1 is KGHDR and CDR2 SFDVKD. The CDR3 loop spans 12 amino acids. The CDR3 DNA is TGTGCCACCAGTGACCGCTTCTATGGCTACACCTTC. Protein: CATSDRFYGYTF.

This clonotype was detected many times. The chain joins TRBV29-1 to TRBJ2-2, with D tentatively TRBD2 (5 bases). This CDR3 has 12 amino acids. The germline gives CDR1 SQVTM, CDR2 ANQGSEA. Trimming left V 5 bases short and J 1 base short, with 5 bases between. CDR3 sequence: CSVRGNTGELFF. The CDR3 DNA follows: TGCAGCGTTCGGGGGAACACCGGGGAGCTGTTTTTT.

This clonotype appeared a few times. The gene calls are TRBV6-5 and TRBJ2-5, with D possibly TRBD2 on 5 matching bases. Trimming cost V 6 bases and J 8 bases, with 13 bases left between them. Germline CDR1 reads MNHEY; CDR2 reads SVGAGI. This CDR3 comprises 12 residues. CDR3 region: CASRPSSGTQYF. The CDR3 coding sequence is TGTGCCAGCAGGCCCTCGAGCGGTACCCAGTACTTC.

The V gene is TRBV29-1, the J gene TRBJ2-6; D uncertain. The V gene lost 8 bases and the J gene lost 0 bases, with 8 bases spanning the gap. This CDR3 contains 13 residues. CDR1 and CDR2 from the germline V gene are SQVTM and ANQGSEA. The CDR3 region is CSPQDSGANVLTF. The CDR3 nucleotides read TGCAGCCCCCAGGACTCTGGGGCCAACGTCCTGACTTTC.

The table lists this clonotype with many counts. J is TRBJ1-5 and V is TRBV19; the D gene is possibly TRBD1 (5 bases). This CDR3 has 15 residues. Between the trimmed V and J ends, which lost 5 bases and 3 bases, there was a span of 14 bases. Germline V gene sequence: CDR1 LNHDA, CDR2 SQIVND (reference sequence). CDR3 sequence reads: CASSGGEAFNQPQHF. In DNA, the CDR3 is TGTGCCAGTAGTGGGGGTGAGGCCTTCAATCAGCCCCAGCATTTT.

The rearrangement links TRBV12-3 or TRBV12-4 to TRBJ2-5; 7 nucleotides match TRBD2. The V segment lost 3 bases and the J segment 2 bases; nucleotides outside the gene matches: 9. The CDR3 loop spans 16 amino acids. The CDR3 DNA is TGTGCCAGCAGTTTCAATTCCTTGGGAGGGCAAGAGACCCAGTACTTC. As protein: CASSFNSLGGQETQYF.

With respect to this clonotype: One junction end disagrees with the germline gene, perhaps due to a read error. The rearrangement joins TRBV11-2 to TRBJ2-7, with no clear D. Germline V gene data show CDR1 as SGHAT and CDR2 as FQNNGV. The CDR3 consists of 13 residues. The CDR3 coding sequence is TGCGCCAGCAGCCCTACGCTAGGCTACGAGCAGTACTTC. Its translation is CASSPTLGYEQYF.

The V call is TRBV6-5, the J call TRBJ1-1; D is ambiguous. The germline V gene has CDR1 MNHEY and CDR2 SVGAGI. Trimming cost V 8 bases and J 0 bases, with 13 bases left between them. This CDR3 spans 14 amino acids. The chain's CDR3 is CASRPQTVNTEAFF. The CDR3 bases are TGTGCCAGCCGCCCCCAGACGGTGAACACTGAAGCTTTCTTT.

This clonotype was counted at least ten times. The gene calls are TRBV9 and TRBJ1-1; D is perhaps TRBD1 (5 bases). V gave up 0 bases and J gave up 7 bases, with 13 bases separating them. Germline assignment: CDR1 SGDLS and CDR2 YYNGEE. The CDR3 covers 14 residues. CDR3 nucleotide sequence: TGTGCCAGCAGCGTAGTCGGGCCTGACAGTGAAGCTTTCTTT. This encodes CASSVVGPDSEAFF.

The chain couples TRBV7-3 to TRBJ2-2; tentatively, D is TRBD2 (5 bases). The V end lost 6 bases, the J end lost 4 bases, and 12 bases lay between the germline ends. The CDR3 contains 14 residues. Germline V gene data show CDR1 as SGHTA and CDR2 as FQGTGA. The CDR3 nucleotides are TGTGCCAGCAGACCTAACAGCGGCACCGGGGAGCTGTTTTTT. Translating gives CASRPNSGTGELFF.

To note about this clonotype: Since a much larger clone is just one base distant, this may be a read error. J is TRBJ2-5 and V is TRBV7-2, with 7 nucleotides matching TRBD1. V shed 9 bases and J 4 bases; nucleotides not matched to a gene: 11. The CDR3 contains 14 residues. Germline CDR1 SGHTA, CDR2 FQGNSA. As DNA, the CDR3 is TGTGCCAGTAGTACAGGACAGGTCAGAGAGACCCAGTACTTC. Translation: CASSTGQVRETQYF.

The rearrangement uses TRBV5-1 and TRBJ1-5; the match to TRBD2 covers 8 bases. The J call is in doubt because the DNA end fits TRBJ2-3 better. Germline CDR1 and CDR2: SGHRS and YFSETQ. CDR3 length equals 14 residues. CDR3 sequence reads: CASSREGGNQPQYF. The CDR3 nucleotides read TGCGCCAGCAGCCGGGAGGGGGGCAATCAGCCCCAGTATTTT.

CDR3 region: CASSEGWRGRQYF. CDR3 bases: TGTGCCAGCAGTGAAGGATGGAGGGGGCGTCAGTACTTC. The rearrangement uses TRBV6-1 and TRBJ2-7; possible D gene TRBD1, 7 bases. The length of the CDR3 is 13 residues. The germline gives CDR1 MNHNS, CDR2 SASEGT. Trimming pared 1 base from V and 10 bases from J, leaving 14 bases between.

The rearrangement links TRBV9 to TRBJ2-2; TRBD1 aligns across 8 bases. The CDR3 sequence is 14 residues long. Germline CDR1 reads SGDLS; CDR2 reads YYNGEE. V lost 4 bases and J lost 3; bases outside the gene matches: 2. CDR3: CASSTTGDTGELFF. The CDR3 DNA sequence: TGTGCCAGCAGCACGACAGGGGACACCGGGGAGCTGTTTTTT. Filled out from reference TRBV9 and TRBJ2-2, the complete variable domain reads DSGVTQTPKHLITATGQRVTLRCSPRSGDLSVYWYQQSLDQGLQFLIQYYNGEERAKGNILERFSAQQFPDLHSELNLSSLELGDSALYFCASSTTGDTGELFFGEGSRLTVL.

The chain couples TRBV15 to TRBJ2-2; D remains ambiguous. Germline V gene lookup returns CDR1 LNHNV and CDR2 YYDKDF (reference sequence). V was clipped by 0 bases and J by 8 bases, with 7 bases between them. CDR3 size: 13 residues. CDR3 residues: CATSRDRPGELFF. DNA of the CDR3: TGTGCCACCAGCAGAGATCGGCCAGGGGAGCTGTTTTTT.

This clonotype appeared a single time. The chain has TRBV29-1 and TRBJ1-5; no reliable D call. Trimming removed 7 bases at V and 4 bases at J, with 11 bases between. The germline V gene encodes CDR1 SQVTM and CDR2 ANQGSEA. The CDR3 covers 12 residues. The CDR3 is CSDLGRNQPQHF. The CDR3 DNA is TGCAGCGACTTAGGCCGAAATCAGCCCCAGCATTTT.

The CDR3 region is CASSASGLQNTEAFF. DNA for the CDR3: TGCGCCAGCAGCGCCTCAGGGTTGCAAAACACTGAAGCTTTCTTT. V is TRBV5-1 and J is TRBJ1-1; D is possibly TRBD1 (5 bases). Germline assignment: CDR1 SGHRS and CDR2 YFSETQ. The CDR3 covers 15 residues. Trimming stripped 4 bases from V and 2 bases from J, with 15 bases between.

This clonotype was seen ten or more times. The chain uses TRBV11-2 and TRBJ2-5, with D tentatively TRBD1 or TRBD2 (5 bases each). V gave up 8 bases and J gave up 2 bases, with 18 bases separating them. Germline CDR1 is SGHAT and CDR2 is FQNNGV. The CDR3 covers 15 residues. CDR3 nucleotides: TGTGCCAGCGCCGACGGGGCGAGAGGACAAGAGACCCAGTACTTC. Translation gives CASADGARGQETQYF.

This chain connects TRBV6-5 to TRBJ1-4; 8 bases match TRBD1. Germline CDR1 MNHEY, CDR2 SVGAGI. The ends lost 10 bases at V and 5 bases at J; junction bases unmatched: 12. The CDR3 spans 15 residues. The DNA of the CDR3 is TGTGCCACGAAAATACCGGGACAGGCAAATGAAAAACTGTTTTTT. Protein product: CATKIPGQANEKLFF.

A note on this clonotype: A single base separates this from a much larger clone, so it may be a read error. The CDR3 here is CASIQGYSGADVLTF. The CDR3 DNA reads as TGTGCCAGCATCCAGGGCTACTCTGGGGCCGACGTCCTGACTTTC. The chain carries TRBV2 and TRBJ2-6; D possibly corresponds to TRBD1 (5 bases). Germline-derived CDR1 and CDR2 are SNHLY and FYNNEI. The CDR3 sequence is 15 residues long. The whole variable domain, remainder taken from reference TRBV2 and TRBJ2-6, is EPEVTQTPSHQVTQMGQEVILRCVPISNHLYFYWYRQILGQKVEFLVSFYNNEISEKSEIFDDQFSVERPDGSNFTLKIRSTKLEDSAMYFCASIQGYSGADVLTFGAGSRLTVL.

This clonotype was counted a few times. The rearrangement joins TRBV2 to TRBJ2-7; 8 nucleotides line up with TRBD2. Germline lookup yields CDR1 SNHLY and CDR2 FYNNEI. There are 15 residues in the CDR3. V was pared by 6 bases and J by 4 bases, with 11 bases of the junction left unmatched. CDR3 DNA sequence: TGTGCCAGCAGCCCGTCACTAGCGGCTATTTACGAGCAGTACTTC. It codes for CASSPSLAAIYEQYF.

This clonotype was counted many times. This CDR3 is CASGQGGVGQPQHF. CDR3 sequence (DNA): TGTGCCAGTGGACAGGGAGGGGTGGGTCAGCCCCAGCATTTT. The gene calls are TRBV19 and TRBJ1-5, with 8 positions matching TRBD1. Germline V gene sequence: CDR1 LNHDA, CDR2 SQIVND (reference sequence). V gave up 8 bases and J gave up 6 bases; unmatched junction bases: 9. The CDR3 contains 14 residues.

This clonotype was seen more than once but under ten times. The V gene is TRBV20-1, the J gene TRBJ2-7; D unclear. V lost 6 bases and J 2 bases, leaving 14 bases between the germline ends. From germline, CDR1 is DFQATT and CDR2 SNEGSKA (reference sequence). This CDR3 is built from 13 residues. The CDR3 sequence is CSATANTAYEQYF. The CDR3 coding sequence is TGCAGTGCCACGGCTAACACCGCCTACGAGCAGTACTTC.

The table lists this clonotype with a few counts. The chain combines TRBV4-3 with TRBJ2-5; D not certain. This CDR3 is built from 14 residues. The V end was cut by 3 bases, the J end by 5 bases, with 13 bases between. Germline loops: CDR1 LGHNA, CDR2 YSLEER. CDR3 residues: CASSQTVAGETQYF. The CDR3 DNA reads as TGCGCCAGCAGCCAGACGGTAGCCGGTGAGACCCAGTACTTC.

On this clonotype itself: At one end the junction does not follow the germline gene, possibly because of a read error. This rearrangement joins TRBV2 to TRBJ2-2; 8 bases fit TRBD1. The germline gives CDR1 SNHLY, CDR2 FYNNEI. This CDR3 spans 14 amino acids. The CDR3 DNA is TGTGCCAACAGTGGGGGACAGGACACCGGGGAGCTGTTTTTT. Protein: CANSGGQDTGELFF.